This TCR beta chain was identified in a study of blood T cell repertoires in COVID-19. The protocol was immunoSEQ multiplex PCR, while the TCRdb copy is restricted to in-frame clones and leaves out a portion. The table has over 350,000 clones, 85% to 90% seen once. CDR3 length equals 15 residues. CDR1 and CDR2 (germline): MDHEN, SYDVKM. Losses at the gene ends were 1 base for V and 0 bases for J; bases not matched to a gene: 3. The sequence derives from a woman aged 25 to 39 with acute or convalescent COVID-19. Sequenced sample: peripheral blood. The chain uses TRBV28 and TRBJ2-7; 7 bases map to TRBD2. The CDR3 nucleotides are TGTGCCAGCAGTTTATACAGCGGGACCTCCTACGAGCAGTACTTC. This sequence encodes CASSLYSGTSYEQYF.